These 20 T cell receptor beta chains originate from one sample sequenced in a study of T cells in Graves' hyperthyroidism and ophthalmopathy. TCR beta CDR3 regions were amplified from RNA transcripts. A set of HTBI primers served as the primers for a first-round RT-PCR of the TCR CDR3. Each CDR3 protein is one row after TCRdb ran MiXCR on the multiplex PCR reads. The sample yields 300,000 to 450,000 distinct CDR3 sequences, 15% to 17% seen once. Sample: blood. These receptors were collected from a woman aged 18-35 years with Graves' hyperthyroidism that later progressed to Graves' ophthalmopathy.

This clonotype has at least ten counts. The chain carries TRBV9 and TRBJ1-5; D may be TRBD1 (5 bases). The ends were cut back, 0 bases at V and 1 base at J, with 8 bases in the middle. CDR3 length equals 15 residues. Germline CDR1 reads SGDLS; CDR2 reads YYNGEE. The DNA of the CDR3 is TGTGCCAGCAGCGTAGGGGGACTCAGCAATCAGCCCCAGCATTTT. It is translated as CASSVGGLSNQPQHF.

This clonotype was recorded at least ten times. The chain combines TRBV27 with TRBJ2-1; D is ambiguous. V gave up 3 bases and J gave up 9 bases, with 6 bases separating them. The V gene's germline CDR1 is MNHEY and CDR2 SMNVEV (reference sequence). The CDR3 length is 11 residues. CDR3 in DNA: TGTGCCAGCAGTTTGTTTGGTGAGCAGTTCTTC. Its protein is CASSLFGEQFF.

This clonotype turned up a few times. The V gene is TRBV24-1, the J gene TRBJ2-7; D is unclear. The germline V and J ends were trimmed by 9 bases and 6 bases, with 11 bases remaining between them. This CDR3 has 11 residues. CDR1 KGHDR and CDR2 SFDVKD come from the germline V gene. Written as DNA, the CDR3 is TGTGCCACCCACCTACCGTGCGAGCAGTACTTC. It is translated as CATHLPCEQYF.

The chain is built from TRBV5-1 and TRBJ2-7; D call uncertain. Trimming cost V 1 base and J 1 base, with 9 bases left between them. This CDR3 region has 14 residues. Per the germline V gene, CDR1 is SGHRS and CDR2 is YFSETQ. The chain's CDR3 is CASSLSASSYEQYF. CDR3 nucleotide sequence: TGCGCCAGCAGCTTGTCGGCGAGTTCCTACGAGCAGTACTTC.

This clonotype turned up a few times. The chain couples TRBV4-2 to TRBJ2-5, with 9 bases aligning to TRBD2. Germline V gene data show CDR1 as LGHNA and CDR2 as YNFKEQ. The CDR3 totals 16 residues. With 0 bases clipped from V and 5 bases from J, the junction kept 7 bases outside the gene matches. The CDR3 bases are TGTGCCAGCAGCCAAGAGAGAGCGGGAGGTTTCGAGACCCAGTACTTC. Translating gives CASSQERAGGFETQYF.

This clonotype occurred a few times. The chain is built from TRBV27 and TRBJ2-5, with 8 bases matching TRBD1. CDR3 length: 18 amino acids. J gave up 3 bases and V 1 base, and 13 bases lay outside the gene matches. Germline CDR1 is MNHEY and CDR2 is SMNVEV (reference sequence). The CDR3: CASSLYLPGQGGKETQYF. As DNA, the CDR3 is TGTGCCAGCAGTTTATATCTGCCTGGACAGGGTGGAAAAGAGACCCAGTACTTC.

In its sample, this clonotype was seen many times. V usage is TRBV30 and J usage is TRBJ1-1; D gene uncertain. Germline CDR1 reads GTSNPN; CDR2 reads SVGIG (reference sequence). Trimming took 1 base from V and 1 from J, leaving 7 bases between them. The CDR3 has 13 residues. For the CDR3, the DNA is TGTGCCTGGAGTGAGGCAGCGAACACTGAAGCTTTCTTT. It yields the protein CAWSEAANTEAFF.

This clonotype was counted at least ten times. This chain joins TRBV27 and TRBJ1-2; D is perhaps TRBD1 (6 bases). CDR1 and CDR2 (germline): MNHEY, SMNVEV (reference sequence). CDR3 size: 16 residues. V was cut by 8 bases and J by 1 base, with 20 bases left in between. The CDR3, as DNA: TGTGCCAGCTCCTCCGGGACACTGGACGGTAACTATGGCTACACCTTC. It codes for CASSSGTLDGNYGYTF.

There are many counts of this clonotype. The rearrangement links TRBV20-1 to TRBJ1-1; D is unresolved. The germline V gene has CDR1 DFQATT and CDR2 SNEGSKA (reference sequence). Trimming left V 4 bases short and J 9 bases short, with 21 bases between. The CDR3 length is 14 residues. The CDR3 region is CSATAPTGPSKAFF. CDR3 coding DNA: TGCAGTGCTACCGCCCCGACCGGGCCCTCAAAAGCTTTCTTT.

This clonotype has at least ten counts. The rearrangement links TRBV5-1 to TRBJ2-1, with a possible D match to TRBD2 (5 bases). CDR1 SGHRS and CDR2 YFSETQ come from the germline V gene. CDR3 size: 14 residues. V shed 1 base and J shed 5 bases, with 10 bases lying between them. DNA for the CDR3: TGCGCCAGCAGCTTGAGTAGCGCAGACAATGAGCAGTTCTTC. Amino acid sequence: CASSLSSADNEQFF.

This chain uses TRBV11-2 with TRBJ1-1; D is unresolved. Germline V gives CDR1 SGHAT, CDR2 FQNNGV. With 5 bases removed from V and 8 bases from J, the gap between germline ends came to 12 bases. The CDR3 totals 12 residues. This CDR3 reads CASSAGLTEAFF. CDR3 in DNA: TGTGCCAGCAGCGCCGGACTAACAGAAGCTTTCTTT.

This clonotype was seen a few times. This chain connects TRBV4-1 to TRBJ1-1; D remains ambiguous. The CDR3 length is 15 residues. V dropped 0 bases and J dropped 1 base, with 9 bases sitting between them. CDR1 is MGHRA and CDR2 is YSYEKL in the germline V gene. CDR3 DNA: TGCGCCAGCAGCCAAGACGGCAGCTGGAACACTGAAGCTTTCTTT. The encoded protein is CASSQDGSWNTEAFF.

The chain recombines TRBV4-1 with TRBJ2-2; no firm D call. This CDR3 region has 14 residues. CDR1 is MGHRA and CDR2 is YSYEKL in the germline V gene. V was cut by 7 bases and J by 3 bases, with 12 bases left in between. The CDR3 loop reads CASKPDQYTGELFF. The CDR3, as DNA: TGCGCCAGCAAACCTGACCAATACACCGGGGAGCTGTTTTTT.

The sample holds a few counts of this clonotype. The CDR3 DNA sequence: TGTGCCATCAGTGATCCCGGGACTACCTACAATGAGCAGTTCTTC. This encodes CAISDPGTTYNEQFF. The chain uses TRBV10-3 and TRBJ2-1; 7 bases align to TRBD2. Germline trimming cut 3 bases from V and 2 bases from J; bases unmatched to any gene: 4. Germline lookup yields CDR1 ENHRY and CDR2 SYGVKD. This CDR3 has 15 residues.

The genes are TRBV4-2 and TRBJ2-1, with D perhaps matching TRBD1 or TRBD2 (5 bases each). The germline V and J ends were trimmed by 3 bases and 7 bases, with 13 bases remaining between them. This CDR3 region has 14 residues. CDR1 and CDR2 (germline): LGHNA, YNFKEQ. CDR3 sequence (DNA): TGTGCCAGCAGCCAGAGGGACGCCGTAAATGAGCAGTTCTTC. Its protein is CASSQRDAVNEQFF.

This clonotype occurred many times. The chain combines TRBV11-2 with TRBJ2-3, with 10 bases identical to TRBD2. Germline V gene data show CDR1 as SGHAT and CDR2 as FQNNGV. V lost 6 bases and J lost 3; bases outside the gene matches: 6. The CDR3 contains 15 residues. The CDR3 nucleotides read TGTGCCAGCAGAAAGACTAGCGGGTCAACAGATACGCAGTATTTT. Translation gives CASRKTSGSTDTQYF.

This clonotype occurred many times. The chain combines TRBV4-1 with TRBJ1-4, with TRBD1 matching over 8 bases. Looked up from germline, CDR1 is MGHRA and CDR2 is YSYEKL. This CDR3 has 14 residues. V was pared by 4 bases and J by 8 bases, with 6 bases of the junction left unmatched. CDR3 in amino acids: CASSLQGVSEKLFF. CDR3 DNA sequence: TGCGCCAGCAGCCTACAGGGGGTCAGCGAAAAACTGTTTTTT.

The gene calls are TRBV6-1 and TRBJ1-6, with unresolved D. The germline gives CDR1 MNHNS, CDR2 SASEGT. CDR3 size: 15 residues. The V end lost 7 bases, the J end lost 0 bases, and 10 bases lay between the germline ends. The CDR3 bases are TGTGCCAGCAAGAAACGGAGCTCCTATAATTCACCCCTCCACTTT. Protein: CASKKRSSYNSPLHF.

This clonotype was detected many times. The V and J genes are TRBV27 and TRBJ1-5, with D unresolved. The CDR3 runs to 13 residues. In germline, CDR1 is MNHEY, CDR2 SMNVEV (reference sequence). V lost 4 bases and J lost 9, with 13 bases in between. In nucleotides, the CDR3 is TGTGCCAGCAGTTCCGCAGGACCATGGCCCCAGCATTTT. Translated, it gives CASSSAGPWPQHF.

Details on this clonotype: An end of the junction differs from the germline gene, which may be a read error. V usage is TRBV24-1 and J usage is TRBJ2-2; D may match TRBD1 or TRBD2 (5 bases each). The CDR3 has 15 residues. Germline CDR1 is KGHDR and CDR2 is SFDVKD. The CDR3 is CATSDPRQNTGELFF. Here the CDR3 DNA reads TGTGCCACCAGTGATCCCCGACAGAACACCGGGGAACTGTTTTTT.